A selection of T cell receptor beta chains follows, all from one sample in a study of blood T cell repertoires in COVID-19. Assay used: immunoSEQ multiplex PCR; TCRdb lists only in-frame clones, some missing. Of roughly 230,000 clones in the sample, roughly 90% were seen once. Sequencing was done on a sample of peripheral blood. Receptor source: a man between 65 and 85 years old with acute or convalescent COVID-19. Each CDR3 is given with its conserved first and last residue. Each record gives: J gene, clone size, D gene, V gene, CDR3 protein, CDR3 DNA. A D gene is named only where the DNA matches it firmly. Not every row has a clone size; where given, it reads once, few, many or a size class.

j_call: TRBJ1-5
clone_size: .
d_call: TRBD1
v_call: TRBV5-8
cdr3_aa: CASSSQGVSNQPQHF
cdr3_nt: TGTGCCAGCAGCTCACAGGGGGTAAGCAATCAGCCCCAGCATTTT

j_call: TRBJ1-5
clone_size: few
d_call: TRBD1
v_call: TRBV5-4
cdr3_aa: CASSLDRGFNQPQHF
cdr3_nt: TGTGCCAGCAGCTTGGACAGGGGGTTCAATCAGCCCCAGCATTTT

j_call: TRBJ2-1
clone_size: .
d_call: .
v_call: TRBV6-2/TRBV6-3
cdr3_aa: CASSRSLNGVTQFF
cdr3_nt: TGTGCCAGCAGCCGCAGCCTTAACGGAGTGACGCAGTTCTTC

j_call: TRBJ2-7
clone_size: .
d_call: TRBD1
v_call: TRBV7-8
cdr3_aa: CASMLSGPQGAKQYF
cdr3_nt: TGTGCCAGCATGCTAAGCGGACCCCAGGGGGCTAAGCAGTACTTC

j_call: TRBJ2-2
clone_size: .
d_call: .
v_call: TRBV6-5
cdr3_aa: CASSYSRVHRGELFF
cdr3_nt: TGTGCCAGCAGTTACTCGAGAGTCCATCGCGGGGAGCTGTTTTTT

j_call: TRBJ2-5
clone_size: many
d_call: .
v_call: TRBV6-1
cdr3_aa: CASSEALRSDSNF
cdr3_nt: TGTGCCAGCAGTGAAGCGCTTCGGTCGGACTCCAACTTC

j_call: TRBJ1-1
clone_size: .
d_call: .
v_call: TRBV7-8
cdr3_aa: CASSQDSNTEAFF
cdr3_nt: TGTGCCAGCAGCCAGGACAGTAACACTGAAGCTTTCTTT

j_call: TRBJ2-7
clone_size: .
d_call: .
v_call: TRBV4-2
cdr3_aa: CASSPSSEGVRSEQYF
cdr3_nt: TGTGCCAGCAGCCCATCTAGCGAGGGAGTACGTTCAGAGCAGTACTTC

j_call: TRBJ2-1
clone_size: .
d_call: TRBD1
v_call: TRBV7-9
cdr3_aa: CASSTGVNEQFF
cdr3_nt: TGTGCCAGCAGCACAGGGGTGAATGAGCAGTTCTTC

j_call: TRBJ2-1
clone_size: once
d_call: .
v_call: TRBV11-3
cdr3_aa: CASSETSYNEQFF
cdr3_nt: TGTGCCAGCAGCGAGACTAGCTACAATGAGCAGTTCTTC

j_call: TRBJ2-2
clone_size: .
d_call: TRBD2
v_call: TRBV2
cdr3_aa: CASSVHRGTSGRIGGELFF
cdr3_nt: TGTGCCAGCAGTGTTCACCGCGGGACTAGCGGGAGGATTGGCGGGGAGCTGTTTTTT

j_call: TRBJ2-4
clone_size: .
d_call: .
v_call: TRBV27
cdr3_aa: CASSLWPNSGKNIQYF
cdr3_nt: TGTGCCAGCAGTCTCTGGCCCAACTCGGGCAAAAACATTCAGTACTTC

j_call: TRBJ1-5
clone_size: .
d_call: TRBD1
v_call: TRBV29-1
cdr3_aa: CSARVGQGNQPQHF
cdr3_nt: TGCAGCGCCAGAGTGGGACAGGGGAATCAGCCCCAGCATTTT

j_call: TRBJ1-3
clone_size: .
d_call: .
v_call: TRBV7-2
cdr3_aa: CASSLVTGSGNTIYF
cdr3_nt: TGTGCCAGCAGCTTAGTTACAGGATCTGGAAACACCATATATTTT

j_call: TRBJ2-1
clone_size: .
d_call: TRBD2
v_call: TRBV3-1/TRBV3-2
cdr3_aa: CASTHRGAGDSGEQFF
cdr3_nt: TGTGCCAGCACCCACCGAGGGGCGGGAGATTCGGGTGAGCAGTTCTTC

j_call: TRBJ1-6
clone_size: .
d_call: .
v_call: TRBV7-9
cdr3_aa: CASSLDGAYNSPLHF
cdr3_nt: TGTGCCAGCAGCTTAGACGGGGCCTATAATTCACCCCTCCACTTT

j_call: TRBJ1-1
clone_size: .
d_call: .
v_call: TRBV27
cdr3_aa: CASSIRGVNTEAFF
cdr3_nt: TGTGCCAGCAGTATCAGGGGAGTGAACACTGAAGCTTTCTTT

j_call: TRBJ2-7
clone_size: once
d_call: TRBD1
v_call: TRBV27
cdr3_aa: CASSRRQGSYEQYF
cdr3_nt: TGTGCCAGCAGTCGAAGACAGGGGTCCTACGAGCAGTACTTC

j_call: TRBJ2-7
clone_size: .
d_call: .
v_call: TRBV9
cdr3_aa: CASSVGGETYEQYF
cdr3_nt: TGTGCCAGCAGCGTAGGCGGGGAAACCTACGAGCAGTACTTC

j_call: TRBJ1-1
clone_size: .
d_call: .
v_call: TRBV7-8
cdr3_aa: CASSLREGNTEAFF
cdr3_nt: TGTGCCAGCAGCTTGAGGGAGGGGAACACTGAAGCTTTCTTT

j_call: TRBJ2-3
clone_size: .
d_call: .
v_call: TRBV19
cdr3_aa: CASSMGAGGSTDTQYF
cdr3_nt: TGTGCCAGTAGTATGGGGGCTGGCGGAAGCACAGATACGCAGTATTTT

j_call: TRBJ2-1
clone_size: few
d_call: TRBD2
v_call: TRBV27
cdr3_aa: CASSSRTSGIGREQFF
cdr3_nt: TGTGCCAGCAGTTCAAGGACTAGCGGGATAGGGAGGGAGCAGTTCTTC

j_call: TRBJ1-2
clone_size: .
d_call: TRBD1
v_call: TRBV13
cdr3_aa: CASSIGQGAANYGYTF
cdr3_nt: TGTGCCAGCAGCATTGGACAGGGGGCCGCTAACTATGGCTACACCTTC

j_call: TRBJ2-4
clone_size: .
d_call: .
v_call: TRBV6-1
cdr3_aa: CASSEVAGAIQYF
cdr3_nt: TGTGCCAGCAGTGAAGTAGCAGGGGCCATTCAGTACTTC

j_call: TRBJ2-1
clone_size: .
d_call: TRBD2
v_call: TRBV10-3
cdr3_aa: CAISALSGSSYNEQFF
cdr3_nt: TGTGCCATCAGTGCCTTAAGCGGGAGCTCCTACAATGAGCAGTTCTTC

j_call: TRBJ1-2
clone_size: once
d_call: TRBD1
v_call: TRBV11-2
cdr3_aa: CASSLDRTGQGDYGYTF
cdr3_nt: TGTGCCAGCAGCTTAGATAGGACGGGACAGGGAGACTATGGCTACACCTTC

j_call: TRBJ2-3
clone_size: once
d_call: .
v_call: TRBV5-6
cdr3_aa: CASSLAGVQLITDTQYF
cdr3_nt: TGTGCCAGCAGCTTGGCAGGGGTCCAGTTGATCACAGATACGCAGTATTTT

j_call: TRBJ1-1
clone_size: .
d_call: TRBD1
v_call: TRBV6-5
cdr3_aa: CASIGTVEAFF
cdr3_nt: TGTGCCAGCATCGGGACAGTTGAAGCTTTCTTT

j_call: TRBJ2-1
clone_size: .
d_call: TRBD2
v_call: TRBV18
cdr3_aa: CASSPPGREGQFF
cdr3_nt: TGTGCCAGCTCACCACCGGGGCGGGAGGGCCAGTTCTTC

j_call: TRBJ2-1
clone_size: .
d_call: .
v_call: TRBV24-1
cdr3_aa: CATSFAREGGHNEQFF
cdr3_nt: TGTGCCACCAGTTTTGCGAGGGAGGGGGGTCACAATGAGCAGTTCTTC

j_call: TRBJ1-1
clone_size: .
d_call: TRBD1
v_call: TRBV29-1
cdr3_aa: CSVVLSRTGLNTEAFF
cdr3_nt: TGCAGCGTTGTTTTATCGAGGACAGGGCTGAACACTGAAGCTTTCTTT

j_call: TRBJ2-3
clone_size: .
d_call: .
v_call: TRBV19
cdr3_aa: CASSISGTQYF
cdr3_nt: TGTGCCAGTAGTATTTCAGGAACGCAGTATTTT

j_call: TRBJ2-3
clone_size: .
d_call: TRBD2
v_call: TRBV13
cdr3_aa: CASSNGLAGGLDTQYF
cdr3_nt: TGTGCCAGCAGCAACGGACTAGCGGGAGGGTTGGATACGCAGTATTTT

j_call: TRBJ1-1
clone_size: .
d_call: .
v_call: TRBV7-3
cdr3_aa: CASSLTGPPGTEAFF
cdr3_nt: TGTGCCAGCAGCTTAACGGGGCCGCCGGGCACTGAAGCTTTCTTT

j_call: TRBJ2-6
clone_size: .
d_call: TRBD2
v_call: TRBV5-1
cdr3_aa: CASSLGVGGASSGANVLTF
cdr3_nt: TGCGCCAGCAGCTTGGGTGTCGGGGGGGCAAGCTCTGGGGCCAACGTCCTGACTTTC

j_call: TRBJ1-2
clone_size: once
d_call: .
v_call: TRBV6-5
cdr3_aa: CASSTTDRFNYGYTF
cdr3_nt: TGTGCCAGCAGTACCACAGACCGTTTTAACTATGGCTACACCTTC

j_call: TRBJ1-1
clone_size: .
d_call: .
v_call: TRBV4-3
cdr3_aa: CASSQGTGLEAFF
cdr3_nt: TGCGCCAGCAGCCAAGGTACAGGGCTTGAAGCTTTCTTT

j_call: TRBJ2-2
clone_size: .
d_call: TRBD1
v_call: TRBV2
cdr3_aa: CASRGDSSTGELFF
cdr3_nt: TGTGCCAGCCGTGGGGACAGCTCCACCGGGGAGCTGTTTTTT

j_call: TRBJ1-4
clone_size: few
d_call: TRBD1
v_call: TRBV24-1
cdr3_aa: CATSDSRGPGEKLFF
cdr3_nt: TGTGCCACCAGTGATTCTAGGGGGCCTGGGGAAAAACTGTTTTTT

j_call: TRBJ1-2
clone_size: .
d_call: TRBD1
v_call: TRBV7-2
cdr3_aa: CASSLADPLQGNYGYTF
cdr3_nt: TGTGCCAGCAGCTTAGCGGATCCCCTACAGGGGAACTATGGCTACACCTTC